These T cell receptor beta chains were read from a single sample in a study of Graves' ophthalmopathy and Graves' hyperthyroidism. TCRdb re-called the multiplex PCR reads through MiXCR, storing one row per CDR3 protein. There are over 650,000 distinct CDR3 sequences in the sample; about 38% occur only once, and around 3% lies in the top ten. The sequenced sample consisted of peripheral blood. The source is an adult man with Graves' ophthalmopathy. Each CDR3 is given with its conserved first and last residue. A D gene is named only where the DNA matches it firmly. Clone size is given for some rows only: seen once, a few or many times, or a class if the clone is expanded.

TRBJ1-2 | NA | 16 | NA | TRBV12-3/TRBV12-4 | CASSLLGGSGNYGYTF | TGTGCCAGCAGTTTATTAGGCGGATCTGGTAACTATGGCTACACCTTC
TRBJ1-1 | NA | 14 | NA | TRBV4-2 | CASSQEGINTEAFF | TGTGCCAGCAGCCAAGAAGGGATCAACACTGAAGCTTTCTTT
TRBJ2-7 | TRBD2 | 15 | NA | TRBV13 | CASSFLSGSSHEQYF | TGTGCCAGCAGCTTCCTGAGCGGGAGTAGCCACGAGCAGTACTTC
TRBJ2-2 | TRBD1 | 17 | NA | TRBV10-3 | CAISESGGLSIGGELFF | TGTGCCATCAGTGAATCAGGGGGCCTTTCGATAGGCGGGGAGCTGTTTTTT
TRBJ2-7 | NA | 13 | NA | TRBV12-5 | CASGNARTYEQYF | TGTGCTAGCGGGAACGCTCGAACCTACGAGCAGTACTTC
TRBJ1-1 | TRBD1 | 15 | many | TRBV10-3 | CAISGGTAGRAEAFF | TGTGCCATCAGTGGAGGGACAGCAGGGCGGGCTGAAGCTTTCTTT
TRBJ1-6 | NA | 18 | many | TRBV10-3 | CASSYIDRRMLWNSPLHF | TGTGCCAGCAGTTATATTGACCGTCGAATGCTGTGGAATTCACCCCTCCACTTT
TRBJ1-5 | NA | 13 | many | TRBV12-3/TRBV12-4 | CASSLGADQPQHF | TGTGCCAGCAGTCTAGGGGCAGATCAGCCCCAGCATTTT
TRBJ2-7 | NA | 16 | many | TRBV7-9 | CASSLASTGNPYEQYF | TGTGCCAGCAGCTTAGCGAGCACCGGGAACCCCTACGAGCAGTACTTC
TRBJ1-1 | NA | 13 | many | TRBV24-1 | CATSDLSRGEAFF | TGTGCCACCAGTGATTTATCGAGGGGTGAAGCTTTCTTT
TRBJ2-2 | NA | 14 | few | TRBV19 | CASSMGGLTGELFF | TGTGCCAGTAGTATGGGGGGTCTGACCGGGGAGCTGTTTTTT
TRBJ1-2 | NA | 11 | many | TRBV29-1 | CSVGVHYGYTF | TGCAGCGTTGGTGTGCACTATGGCTACACCTTC
TRBJ2-5 | TRBD1 | 15 | NA | TRBV24-1 | CATSDTGGAQETQYF | TGTGCCACCAGTGATACAGGGGGAGCCCAAGAGACCCAGTACTTC
TRBJ2-2 | TRBD1 | 14 | many | TRBV29-1 | CSVTGASGSGELFF | TGCAGCGTTACAGGGGCCTCGGGGAGCGGGGAGCTGTTTTTT
TRBJ2-1 | NA | 13 | NA | TRBV24-1 | CATSDLTYNEQFF | TGTGCCACCAGTGATCTCACCTACAATGAGCAGTTCTTC
TRBJ1-5 | NA | 14 | few | TRBV27 | CASSLGPVSQPQHF | TGTGCCAGCAGTTTAGGACCAGTGAGTCAGCCCCAGCATTTT
TRBJ2-2 | TRBD2 | 14 | NA | TRBV6-5 | CASSYGQREGELFF | TGTGCCAGCAGTTACGGACAGCGGGAGGGGGAGCTGTTTTTT
TRBJ1-1 | NA | 16 | many | TRBV10-3 | CAIRYQSTGGVAEAFF | TGTGCCATCAGGTACCAATCGACAGGTGGTGTGGCTGAAGCTTTCTTT
TRBJ1-6 | NA | 17 | many | TRBV15 | CATSRIGTGSYNSPLHF | TGTGCCACCAGCAGAATCGGAACTGGCTCCTATAATTCACCCCTCCACTTT
TRBJ1-4 | NA | 17 | many | TRBV7-9 | CASSQARPGVANEKLFF | TGTGCCAGCAGCCAGGCCAGACCAGGGGTTGCTAATGAAAAACTGTTTTTT
TRBJ2-2 | NA | 15 | few | TRBV7-9 | CASNTGVANTGELFF | TGTGCCAGCAACACCGGGGTAGCGAACACCGGGGAGCTGTTTTTT
TRBJ1-3 | NA | 13 | many | TRBV11-2 | CASTGNSGNTIYF | TGTGCCAGCACAGGAAACTCTGGAAACACCATATATTTT
TRBJ2-3 | NA | 13 | NA | TRBV4-1 | CASSQGRADTQYF | TGCGCCAGCAGCCAAGGGAGGGCCGATACGCAGTATTTT
TRBJ2-5 | TRBD2 | 12 | many | TRBV24-1 | CATASGGETQYF | TGTGCCACGGCTAGCGGAGGGGAGACCCAGTACTTC
TRBJ2-2 | NA | 15 | NA | TRBV25-1 | CASRRKGGNTGELFF | TGTGCCAGCAGGCGCAAAGGGGGGAACACCGGGGAGCTGTTTTTT
TRBJ2-7 | NA | 12 | many | TRBV2 | CASMTVTYEQYF | TGTGCCAGTATGACAGTCACCTACGAGCAGTACTTC
TRBJ1-2 | TRBD1 | 11 | once | TRBV29-1 | CSVTTGDGYTF | TGCAGCGTTACGACAGGGGATGGCTACACCTTC
TRBJ1-5 | NA | 17 | NA | TRBV7-2 | CASSQVPGRGPNQPQHF | TGTGCCAGCAGCCAAGTCCCGGGACGCGGCCCCAATCAGCCCCAGCATTTT
TRBJ2-5 | NA | 12 | NA | TRBV14 | CASSQALGAQYF | TGTGCCAGCAGCCAAGCCCTAGGCGCCCAGTACTTC
TRBJ1-4 | NA | 14 | NA | TRBV10-3 | CAIRLSGANEKLFF | TGTGCCATCAGATTGAGTGGAGCTAATGAAAAACTGTTTTTT
TRBJ2-3 | TRBD1 | 15 | NA | TRBV7-7 | CASSPTGGSTDTQYF | TGTGCTAGCAGCCCGACAGGGGGAAGCACAGATACGCAGTATTTT
TRBJ2-7 | NA | 15 | few | TRBV11-2 | CASSLNRVEIYEQYF | TGTGCCAGCAGCTTAAACAGGGTGGAAATCTACGAGCAGTACTTC
TRBJ1-3 | NA | 15 | many | TRBV19 | CASSRNSLTGNTIYF | TGTGCCAGTAGTAGGAACAGCCTGACTGGAAACACCATATATTTT
TRBJ1-1 | TRBD1 | 14 | many | TRBV7-9 | CASSTSDRGPEAFF | TGTGCCAGCAGCACAAGTGACAGGGGCCCTGAAGCTTTCTTT
TRBJ2-7 | TRBD1 | 13 | NA | TRBV10-3 | CAITARDSYEQYF | TGTGCCATCACTGCCCGGGACAGCTACGAGCAGTACTTC
TRBJ1-2 | TRBD1 | 15 | many | TRBV14 | CASSQDHRGRDGYTF | TGTGCCAGCAGCCAAGATCACAGGGGGCGGGATGGCTACACCTTC
TRBJ1-1 | NA | 17 | few | TRBV29-1 | CSVEDHWGQAKSTEAFF | TGCAGCGTTGAAGATCACTGGGGTCAGGCAAAGAGCACTGAAGCTTTCTTT
TRBJ1-2 | NA | 13 | NA | TRBV6-5 | CASGPGDLLGYTF | TGTGCCAGCGGGCCAGGGGATCTCCTCGGCTACACCTTC
TRBJ1-5 | NA | 13 | NA | TRBV16 | CASSQDPSQPQHF | TGTGCCAGCAGCCAAGACCCCTCACAGCCCCAGCATTTT
TRBJ2-7 | NA | 12 | many | TRBV24-1 | CATSGGSDEQYF | TGTGCCACCAGTGGGGGCAGCGACGAGCAGTACTTC
TRBJ1-3 | NA | 17 | many | TRBV7-8 | CASSLVQTISSGNTIYF | TGTGCCAGCAGCTTAGTACAGACAATCTCCTCTGGAAACACCATATATTTT
TRBJ1-2 | NA | 13 | many | TRBV4-3 | CASSQDREAGYTF | TGCGCCAGCAGCCAAGACAGGGAGGCTGGCTACACCTTC
TRBJ1-2 | NA | 13 | many | TRBV15 | CATSRGTAYGYTF | TGTGCCACCAGCAGAGGGACAGCCTATGGCTACACCTTC
TRBJ1-2 | NA | 13 | NA | TRBV10-3 | CASSYRRDYGYTF | TGTGCCAGCAGTTACAGGCGGGACTATGGCTACACCTTC
TRBJ1-1 | TRBD1 | 14 | few | TRBV2 | CASRGPGGSAEAFF | TGTGCCAGCAGGGGGCCAGGGGGGTCCGCTGAAGCTTTCTTT
TRBJ1-5 | TRBD1 | 13 | few | TRBV12-5 | CASGLAGGQPQHF | TGTGCTAGTGGTTTGGCAGGGGGTCAGCCCCAGCATTTT
TRBJ1-3 | NA | 15 | many | TRBV5-8 | CASSSAGSSGNTIYF | TGTGCCAGCAGCTCGGCGGGAAGCTCTGGAAACACCATATATTTT
TRBJ1-5 | TRBD1 | 14 | few | TRBV6-6 | CASSPVQGYQPQHF | TGTGCCAGCAGTCCCGTACAGGGGTATCAGCCCCAGCATTTT
TRBJ1-2 | TRBD1 | 13 | few | TRBV10-3 | CAISDLRDRGYTF | TGTGCCATCAGTGATCTCCGGGACAGGGGCTACACCTTC
TRBJ1-2 | NA | 14 | NA | TRBV12-3/TRBV12-4 | CASSLVQGNRGYTF | TGTGCCAGCAGTTTAGTGCAGGGCAACAGAGGCTACACCTTC
TRBJ2-5 | TRBD2 | 15 | NA | TRBV2 | CASSGLAGRAETQYF | TGTGCCAGCAGTGGACTAGCGGGGAGGGCAGAGACCCAGTACTTC
TRBJ1-2 | NA | 12 | NA | TRBV29-1 | CSVRGRGYGYTF | TGCAGCGTTCGCGGACGTGGTTATGGCTACACCTTC